The TCR beta chain under discussion was sequenced for a study of CD4 T cells in relation to SARS-CoV-2 and coronaviruses. Study-level information: TCR beta CDR3s were sequenced after approximately ten-day antigen culture of PBMCs. The negative reference was HIV-1 Nef peptide pool or peptide-free culture.

V was shortened by 4 bases and J by 1 base, with 10 bases between the two germline ends. Looked up from germline, CDR1 is SGHVS and CDR2 is FNYEAQ. The CDR3 covers 15 residues. Unexposed donor CD4+ T cells date from 2011-2018, before the COVID-19 pandemic. CD4+ T cells were isolated from the cells after more than 8 days of culture. As cell numbers allowed, unexposed-donor CD4+ T cells faced SARS-CoV-2 S/N and four cold-coronavirus spikes. The sample holds one count of this clone. The antigen is undetermined. Notes on the study in general: Monoreactive clones expanded significantly more to SARS-CoV-2 than crossreactive clones did.

Generated by immunoSEQ multiplex PCR, the TCRdb table keeps only in-frame clones and is missing some. The repertoire consists of around 15,000 clones, with around 78% occurring once and the leading ten covering around 20%. This TCR came from a human donor in good health. The sequenced sample was CD4+ T cells from PBMCs, cultured in vitro. This chain connects TRBV7-6 to TRBJ2-2; D gene ambiguous. CDR3 residues: CASSSQPQNTGELFF. In DNA form, the CDR3 reads TGTGCCAGCAGCTCGCAGCCCCAGAACACCGGGGAGCTGTTTTTT.